The clone carrying this TCR beta chain was counted ten times or more. The entry originates in a study of neurological immune-mediated disorders. Time point given: longitudinal time-point 2. TCRdb ran MiXCR on the 5' RACE reads and lists one entry per CDR3 protein. The table lists under 40,000 distinct CDR3 sequences, about 12% of them singletons. Germline CDR1 and CDR2: SGHDT and YYEEEE. Trimming took 5 bases from V and 3 from J, leaving 11 bases between them. The CDR3 is 13 residues long. This chain links TRBV5-6 with TRBJ2-5, with D tentatively TRBD2 (6 bases). The sequenced sample was PBMCs. The TCR sequence derives from a middle-aged woman in good health. The CDR3 region is CASRLIAEETQYF. CDR3 nucleotide sequence: TGTGCCAGCAGGCTAATAGCGGAAGAGACCCAGTACTTC. Together with reference TRBV5-6 and TRBJ2-5, the CDR3 gives the full variable domain: DAGVTQSPTHLIKTRGQQVTLRCSPKSGHDTVSWYQQALGQGPQFIFQYYEEEERQRGNFPDRFSGHQFPNYSSELNVNALLLGDSALYLCASRLIAEETQYFGPGTRLLVL.